The sequence of this T cell receptor beta chain was determined in a study of T cell repertoires in cytomegalovirus infection. Points from the study as a whole: The ex vivo response showed dominance by HLA-C-restricted CMV-specific TCR beta clonotypes.

CDR1 and CDR2 (germline): SGHKS, YYEKEE (reference sequence). Trimming took 3 bases from V and 8 from J; bases not matched to a gene: 6. This CDR3 has 15 amino acids. TCRdb processed the reads anew with MiXCR; each CDR3 protein has one entry. The data hold 450,000 to 650,000 distinct CDR3 sequences, with 35% to 50% observed a single time. Of note for this clonotype: Its antigen is unknown.

This specimen was cultured PBMCs, taken from culture after CMV antigen stimulation. The gene calls are TRBV5-5 and TRBJ1-6, with 9 positions matching TRBD1. The receptor's source is a human donor in good health (CMV status not recorded). Some clones in this sample may be carry-over from other donors' samples. For the CDR3, the DNA is TGTGCCAGCAGCTGGGGACAGGGATTGGATTCACCCCTCCACTTT. Translated: CASSWGQGLDSPLHF. Complete variable domain (other parts from reference TRBV5-5 and TRBJ1-6): DAGVTQSPTHLIKTRGQQVTLRCSPISGHKSVSWYQQVLGQGPQFIFQYYEKEERGRGNFPDRFSARQFPNYSSELNVNALLLGDSALYLCASSWGQGLDSPLHFGNGTRLTVT.